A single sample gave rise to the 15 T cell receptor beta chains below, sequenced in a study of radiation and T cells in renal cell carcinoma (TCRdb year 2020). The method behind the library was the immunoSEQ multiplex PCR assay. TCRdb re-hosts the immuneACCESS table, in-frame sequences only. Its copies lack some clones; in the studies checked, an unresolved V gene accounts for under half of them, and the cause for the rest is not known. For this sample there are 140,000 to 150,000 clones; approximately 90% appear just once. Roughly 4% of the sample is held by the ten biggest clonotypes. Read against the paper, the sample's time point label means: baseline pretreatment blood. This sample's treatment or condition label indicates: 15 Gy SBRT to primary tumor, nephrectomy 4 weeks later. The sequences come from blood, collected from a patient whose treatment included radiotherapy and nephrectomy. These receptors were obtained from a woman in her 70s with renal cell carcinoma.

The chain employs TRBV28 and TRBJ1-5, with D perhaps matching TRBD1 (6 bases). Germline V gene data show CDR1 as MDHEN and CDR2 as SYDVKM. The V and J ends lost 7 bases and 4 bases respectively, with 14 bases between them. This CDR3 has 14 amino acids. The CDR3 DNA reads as TGTGCCAGCACCCTGACAGGCCCTAATCAGCCCCAGCATTTT. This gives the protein CASTLTGPNQPQHF.

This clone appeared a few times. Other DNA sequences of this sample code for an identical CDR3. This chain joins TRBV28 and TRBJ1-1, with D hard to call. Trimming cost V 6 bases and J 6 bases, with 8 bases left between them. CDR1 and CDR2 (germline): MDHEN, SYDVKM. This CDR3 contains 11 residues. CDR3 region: CASRGRPEAFF. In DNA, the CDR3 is TGTGCCAGCAGGGGGAGACCTGAAGCTTTCTTT.

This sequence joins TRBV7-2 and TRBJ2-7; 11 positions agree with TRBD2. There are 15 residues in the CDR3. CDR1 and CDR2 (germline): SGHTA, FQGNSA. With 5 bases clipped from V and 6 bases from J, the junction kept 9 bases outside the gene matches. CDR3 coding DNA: TGTGCCAGCAGCCCCCCCCGCGGACTAGCGGGCGAGCAGTACTTC. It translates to CASSPPRGLAGEQYF.

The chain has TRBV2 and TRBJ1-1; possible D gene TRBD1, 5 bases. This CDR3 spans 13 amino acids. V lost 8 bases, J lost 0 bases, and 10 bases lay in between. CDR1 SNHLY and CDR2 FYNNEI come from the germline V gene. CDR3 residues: CASGALMNTEAFF. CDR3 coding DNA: TGTGCCAGCGGGGCCCTAATGAACACTGAAGCTTTCTTT.

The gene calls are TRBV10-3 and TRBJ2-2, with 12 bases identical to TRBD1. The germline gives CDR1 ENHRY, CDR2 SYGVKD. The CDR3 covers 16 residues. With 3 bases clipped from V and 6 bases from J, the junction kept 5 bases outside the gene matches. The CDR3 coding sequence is TGTGCCATCAGTGACCGAAGGGACAGGGGGCCCGGGGAGCTGTTTTTT. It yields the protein CAISDRRDRGPGELFF.

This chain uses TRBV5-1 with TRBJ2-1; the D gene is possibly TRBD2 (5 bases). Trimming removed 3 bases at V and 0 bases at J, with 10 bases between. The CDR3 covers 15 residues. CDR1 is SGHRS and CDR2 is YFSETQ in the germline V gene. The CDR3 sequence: CASSSGRDSYNEQFF. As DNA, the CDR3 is TGCGCCAGCAGCTCCGGACGGGACTCCTACAATGAGCAGTTCTTC.

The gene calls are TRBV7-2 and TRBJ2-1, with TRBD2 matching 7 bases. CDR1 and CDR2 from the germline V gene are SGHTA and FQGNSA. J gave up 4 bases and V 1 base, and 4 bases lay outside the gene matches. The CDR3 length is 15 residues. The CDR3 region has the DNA TGTGCCAGCAGCTTAGTTGGGGGGGTATACAATGAGCAGTTCTTC. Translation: CASSLVGGVYNEQFF.

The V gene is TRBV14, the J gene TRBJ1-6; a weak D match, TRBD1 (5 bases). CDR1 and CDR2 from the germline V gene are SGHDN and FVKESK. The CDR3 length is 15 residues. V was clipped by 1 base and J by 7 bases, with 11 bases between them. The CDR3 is CASSQVRGGNSPLHF. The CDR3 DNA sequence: TGTGCCAGCAGCCAAGTGCGCGGGGGGAATTCACCCCTCCACTTT. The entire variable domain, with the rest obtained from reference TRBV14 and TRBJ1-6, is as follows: EAGVTQFPSHSVIEKGQTVTLRCDPISGHDNLYWYRRVMGKEIKFLLHFVKESKQDESGMPNNRFLAERTGGTYSTLKVQPAELEDSGVYFCASSQVRGGNSPLHFGNGTRLTVT.

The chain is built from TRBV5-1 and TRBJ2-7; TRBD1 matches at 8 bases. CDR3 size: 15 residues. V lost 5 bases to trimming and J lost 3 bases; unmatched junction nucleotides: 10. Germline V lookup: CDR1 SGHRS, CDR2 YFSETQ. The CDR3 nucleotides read TGCGCCAGCAGTCCCGGGACAGGAACCCACTACGAGCAGTACTTC. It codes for CASSPGTGTHYEQYF.

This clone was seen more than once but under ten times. The DNA of the CDR3 is TGTGCCAGCAGCTACAGGGGGAACACTGAAGCTTTCTTT. This encodes CASSYRGNTEAFF. The chain employs TRBV5-4 and TRBJ1-1, with 7 positions matching TRBD1. In germline, CDR1 is SGHNT, CDR2 YYREEE (reference sequence). The junction had 0 bases not matched to a gene; V was cut back by 3 bases and J by 1 base. The CDR3 totals 13 residues.

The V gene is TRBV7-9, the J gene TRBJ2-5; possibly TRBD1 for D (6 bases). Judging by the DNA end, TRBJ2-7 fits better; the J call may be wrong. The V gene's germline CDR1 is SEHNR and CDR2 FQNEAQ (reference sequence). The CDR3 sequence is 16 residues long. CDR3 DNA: TGTGCCAGCAGCCCCCGCTCGGGACACCAACCGTACGAGCAGTACTTC. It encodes CASSPRSGHQPYEQYF.

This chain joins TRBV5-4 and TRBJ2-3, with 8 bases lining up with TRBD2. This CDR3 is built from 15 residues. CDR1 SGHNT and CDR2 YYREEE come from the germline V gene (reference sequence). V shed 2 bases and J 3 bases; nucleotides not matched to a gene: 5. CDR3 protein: CASSLGPGGTDTQYF. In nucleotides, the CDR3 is TGTGCCAGCAGCTTAGGCCCGGGGGGGACAGATACGCAGTATTTT.

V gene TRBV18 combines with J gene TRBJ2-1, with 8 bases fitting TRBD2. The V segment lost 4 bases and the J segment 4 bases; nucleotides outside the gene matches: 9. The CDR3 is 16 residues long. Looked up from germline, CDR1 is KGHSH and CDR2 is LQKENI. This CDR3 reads CASSQFGGASYNEQFF. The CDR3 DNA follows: TGTGCCAGCTCACAGTTCGGGGGGGCTAGTTACAATGAGCAGTTCTTC.

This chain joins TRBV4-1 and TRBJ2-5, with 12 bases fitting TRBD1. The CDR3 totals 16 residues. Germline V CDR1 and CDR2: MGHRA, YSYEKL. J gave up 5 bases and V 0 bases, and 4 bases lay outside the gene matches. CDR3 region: CASSQDGTGGRETQYF. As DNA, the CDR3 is TGCGCCAGCAGCCAAGATGGGACAGGGGGCCGGGAGACCCAGTACTTC.

The CDR3 here is CAISESGGDRNEKLFF. The CDR3 DNA sequence: TGTGCCATCAGTGAGTCGGGTGGGGACAGGAATGAAAAACTGTTTTTT. The rearrangement joins TRBV10-3 to TRBJ1-4, with 8 bases that match TRBD1. With V trimmed by 0 bases and J by 5 bases, 5 bases remained unmatched. The CDR3 sequence is 16 residues long. CDR1 and CDR2 from the germline V gene are ENHRY and SYGVKD.